This is a list of T cell receptor beta chains from one sample in a study of shared clonotypes between healthy human individuals. Data came from immunoSEQ multiplex PCR; TCRdb stores just in-frame clones and leaves some out. Of about 680,000 clones in the sample, around 90% were seen once. Sequencing was done on a sample of naive CD8+ T cells sorted from blood. The origin of the receptors is a man aged 25 to 40 in good health. The CDR3 runs from the conserved cysteine through the conserved F or W.

v_call cdr3_aa
TRBV28 CASTGQFYTGELFF
TRBV9 CASSVGGGDTQYF
TRBV7-9 CASSYSAGAGEKLFF
TRBV5-1 CASSLEGKNYEQYF
TRBV2 CASSTIRTAANTGELFF
TRBV5-6 CASSLGSSGGEQFF
TRBV2 CASSTGDGPYEQYF
TRBV28 CASTGPGQVTYEQYF
TRBV23-1 CASSQLGAADNEQFF
TRBV7-3 CASSLGSGSGNEQFF
TRBV19 CASRLAGLNEQFF
TRBV2 CASRSTSGSYNEQFF
TRBV7-9 CASQDRKVNTEAFF
TRBV9 CASSDKTGKDEQFF
TRBV11-2 CASSLLVGGSYNEQFF
TRBV27 CASSLQGSDEKLFF
TRBV29-1 CSVGGARGTGELFF
TRBV2 CASRSSGRAYNEQFF
TRBV13 CASGGGSTDTQYF
TRBV5-4 CASRAGTSGNTIYF
TRBV7-9 CASSSRVAGSRYEQYF
TRBV19 CASSIGTLGIDEQFF